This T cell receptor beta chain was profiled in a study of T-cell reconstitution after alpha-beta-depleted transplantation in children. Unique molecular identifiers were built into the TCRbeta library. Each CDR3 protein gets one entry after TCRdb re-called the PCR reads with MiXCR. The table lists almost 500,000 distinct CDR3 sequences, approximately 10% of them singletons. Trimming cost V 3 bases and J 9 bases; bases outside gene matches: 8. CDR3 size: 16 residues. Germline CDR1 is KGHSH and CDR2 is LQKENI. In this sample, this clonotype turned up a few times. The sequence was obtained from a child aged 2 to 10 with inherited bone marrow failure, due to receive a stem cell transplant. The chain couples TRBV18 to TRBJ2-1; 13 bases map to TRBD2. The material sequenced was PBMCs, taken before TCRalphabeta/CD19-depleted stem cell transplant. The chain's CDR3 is CASSPRTSGSVLEQFF. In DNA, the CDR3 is TGTGCCAGCTCACCTCGGACTAGCGGGAGCGTTCTTGAGCAGTTCTTC.